This TCR beta chain was found in a study of response to subunit inactivated influenza vaccine. General observations from the study: Every seasonal influenza vaccination brings in few new T cells, the authors suggested.

TCRdb processed the RT-PCR reads anew with MiXCR; each CDR3 protein has one entry. The table shows about 570,000 distinct CDR3 sequences, with approximately 10% occurring only once. Germline CDR1 DFQATT, CDR2 SNEGSKA (reference sequence). Trimming cost V 2 bases and J 3 bases, with 26 bases left between them. The CDR3 consists of 18 residues. In regard to this clonotype: Its antigen is as yet unknown.

These data also featured in a second study, about T cells expressing NK-cell markers. From that paper: The authors made TCR beta cDNA libraries by 5'RACE template switching. This switching added a universal primer site and UMIs. Sorted CD3+CD56+NKG2C+, CD3+CD56+NKG2C- and CD3+CD56-NKG2C+ T cells provided the TCR beta repertoires. A handful of donors showed these clonotypes also leading the CD3+CD56-NKG2C+ fraction.

This chain links TRBV20-1 with TRBJ2-7; D might be TRBD1 or TRBD2, each matching 5 bases. The material was PBMCs from blood, obtained on the day of vaccination. The sequence was collected from a man in his fifties who received an inactivated influenza vaccine. The CDR3 reads CSARNDNVAGAGSYEQYF. The CDR3 DNA is TGCAGTGCTAGAAATGATAATGTGGCTGGGGCAGGGAGCTACGAGCAGTACTTC.